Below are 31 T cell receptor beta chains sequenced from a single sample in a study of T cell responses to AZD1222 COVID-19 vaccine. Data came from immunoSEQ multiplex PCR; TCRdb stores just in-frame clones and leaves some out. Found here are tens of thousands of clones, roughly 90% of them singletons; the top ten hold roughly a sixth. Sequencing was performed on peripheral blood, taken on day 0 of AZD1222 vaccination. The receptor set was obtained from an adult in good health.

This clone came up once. The CDR3: CASSPRDVRLATNEKLFF. DNA of the CDR3: TGTGCCAGCTCGCCCCGGGACGTAAGGTTGGCAACTAATGAAAAACTGTTTTTT. This rearrangement joins TRBV18 to TRBJ1-4; D is perhaps TRBD1 (5 bases). CDR3 length: 18 residues. From germline, CDR1 is KGHSH and CDR2 LQKENI. V was shortened by 6 bases and J by 0 bases, with 20 bases between the two germline ends.

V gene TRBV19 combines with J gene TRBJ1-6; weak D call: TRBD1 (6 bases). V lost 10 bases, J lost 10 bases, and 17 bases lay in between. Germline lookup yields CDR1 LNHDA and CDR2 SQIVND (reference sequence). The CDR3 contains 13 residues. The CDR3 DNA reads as TGTGCCACCTACGCAGGGGCAGGGTCACCCCTCCACTTT. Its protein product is CATYAGAGSPLHF.

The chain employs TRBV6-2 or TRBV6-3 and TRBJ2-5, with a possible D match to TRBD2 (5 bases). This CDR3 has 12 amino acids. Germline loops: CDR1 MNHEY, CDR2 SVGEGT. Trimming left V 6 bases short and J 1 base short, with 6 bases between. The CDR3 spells CASSRGQETQYF. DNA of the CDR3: TGTGCCAGCAGCCGGGGCCAAGAGACCCAGTACTTC.

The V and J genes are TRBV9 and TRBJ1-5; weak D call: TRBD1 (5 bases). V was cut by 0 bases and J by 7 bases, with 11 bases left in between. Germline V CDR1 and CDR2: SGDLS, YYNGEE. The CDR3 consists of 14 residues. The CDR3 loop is CASSVAEGRQPQHF. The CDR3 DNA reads TGTGCCAGCAGCGTAGCCGAGGGACGACAGCCCCAGCATTTT.

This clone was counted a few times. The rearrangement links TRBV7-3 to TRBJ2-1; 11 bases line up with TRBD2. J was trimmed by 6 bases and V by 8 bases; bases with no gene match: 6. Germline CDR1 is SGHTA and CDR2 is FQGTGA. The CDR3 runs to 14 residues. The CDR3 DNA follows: TGTGCCAGCGGTAGCGGGGGGGCCAGCAATGAGCAGTTCTTC. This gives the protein CASGSGGASNEQFF.

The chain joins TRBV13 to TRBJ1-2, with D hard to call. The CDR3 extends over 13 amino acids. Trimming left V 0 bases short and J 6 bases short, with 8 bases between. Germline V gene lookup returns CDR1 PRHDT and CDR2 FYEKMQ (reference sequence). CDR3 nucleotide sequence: TGTGCCAGCAGCTTAGGGTCATGGGATGGCTACACCTTC. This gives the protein CASSLGSWDGYTF.

Written as DNA, the CDR3 is TGTGCCAGCAGTTACAGGACAGGGCGCACTGAAGCTTTCTTT. This sequence encodes CASSYRTGRTEAFF. The chain combines TRBV6-5 with TRBJ1-1; 8 nucleotides line up with TRBD1. Per germline, CDR1 MNHEY and CDR2 SVGAGI. V shed 2 bases and J 4 bases; nucleotides not matched to a gene: 3. The CDR3 contains 14 residues.

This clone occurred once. The CDR3 spells CATSRDRTGGYQPQHF. The CDR3 DNA reads TGTGCCACCAGCAGAGATAGGACAGGGGGGTATCAGCCCCAGCATTTT. The J gene is TRBJ1-5, the V gene TRBV15, with TRBD1 matching over 10 bases. The CDR3 sequence is 16 residues long. Germline V gene sequence: CDR1 LNHNV, CDR2 YYDKDF (reference sequence). V trimming: 0 bases; J trimming: 5 bases; junction bases outside the gene matches: 4.

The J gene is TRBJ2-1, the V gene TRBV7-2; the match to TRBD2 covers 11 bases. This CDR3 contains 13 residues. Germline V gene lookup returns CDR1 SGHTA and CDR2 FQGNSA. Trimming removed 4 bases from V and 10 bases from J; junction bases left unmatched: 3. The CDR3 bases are TGTGCCAGCAGCTGGGGACTAGCGGCGGAGCAGTTCTTC. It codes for CASSWGLAAEQFF.

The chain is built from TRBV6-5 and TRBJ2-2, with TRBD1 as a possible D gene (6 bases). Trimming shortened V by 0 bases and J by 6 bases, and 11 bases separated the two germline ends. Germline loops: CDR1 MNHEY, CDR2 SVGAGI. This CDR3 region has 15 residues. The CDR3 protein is CASSYSRGIAGELFF. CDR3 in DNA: TGTGCCAGCAGTTACTCGAGGGGGATCGCCGGGGAGCTGTTTTTT.

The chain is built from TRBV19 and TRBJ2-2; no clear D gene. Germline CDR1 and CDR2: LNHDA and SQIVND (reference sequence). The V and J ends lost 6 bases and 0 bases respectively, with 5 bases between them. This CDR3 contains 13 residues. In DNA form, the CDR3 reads TGTGCCAGTAGACAGACGAACACCGGGGAGCTGTTTTTT. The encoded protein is CASRQTNTGELFF. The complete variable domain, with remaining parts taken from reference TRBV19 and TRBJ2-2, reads DGGITQSPKYLFRKEGQNVTLSCEQNLNHDAMYWYRQDPGQGLRLIYYSQIVNDFQKGDIAEGYSVSREKKESFPLTVTSAQKNPTAFYLCASRQTNTGELFFGEGSRLTVL.

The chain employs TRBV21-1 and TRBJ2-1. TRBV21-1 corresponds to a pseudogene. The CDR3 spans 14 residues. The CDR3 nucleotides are TGTGCCAGGATAATACATTCCCCGGATGGTGAGCAGTTCTTC. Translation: CARIIHSPDGEQFF.

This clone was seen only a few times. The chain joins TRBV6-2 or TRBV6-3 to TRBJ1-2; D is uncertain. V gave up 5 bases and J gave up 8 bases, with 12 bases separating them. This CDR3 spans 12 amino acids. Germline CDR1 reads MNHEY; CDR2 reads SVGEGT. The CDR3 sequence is CASSLNRGGYTF. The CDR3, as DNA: TGTGCCAGCAGTCTGAACAGAGGCGGCTACACCTTC.

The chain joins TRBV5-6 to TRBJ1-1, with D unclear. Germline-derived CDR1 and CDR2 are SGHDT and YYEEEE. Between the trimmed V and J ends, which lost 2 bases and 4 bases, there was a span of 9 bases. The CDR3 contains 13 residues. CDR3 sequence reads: CASSFGQATEAFF. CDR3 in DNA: TGTGCCAGCAGCTTCGGGCAAGCCACTGAAGCTTTCTTT. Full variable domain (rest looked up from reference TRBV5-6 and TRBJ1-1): DAGVTQSPTHLIKTRGQQVTLRCSPKSGHDTVSWYQQALGQGPQFIFQYYEEEERQRGNFPDRFSGHQFPNYSSELNVNALLLGDSALYLCASSFGQATEAFFGQGTRLTVV.

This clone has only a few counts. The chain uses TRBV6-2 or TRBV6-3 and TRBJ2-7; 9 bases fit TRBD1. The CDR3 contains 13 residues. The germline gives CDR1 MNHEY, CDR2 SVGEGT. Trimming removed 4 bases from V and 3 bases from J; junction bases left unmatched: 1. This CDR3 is CASSWGQGYEQYF. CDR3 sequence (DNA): TGTGCCAGCAGTTGGGGACAGGGCTACGAGCAGTACTTC.

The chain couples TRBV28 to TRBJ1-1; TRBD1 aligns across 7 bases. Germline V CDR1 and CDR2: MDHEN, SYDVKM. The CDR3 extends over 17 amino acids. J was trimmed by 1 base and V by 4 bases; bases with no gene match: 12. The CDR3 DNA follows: TGTGCCAGCAGTTGGGTTTGGGACAGACCTAAGAACACTGAAGCTTTCTTT. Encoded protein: CASSWVWDRPKNTEAFF.

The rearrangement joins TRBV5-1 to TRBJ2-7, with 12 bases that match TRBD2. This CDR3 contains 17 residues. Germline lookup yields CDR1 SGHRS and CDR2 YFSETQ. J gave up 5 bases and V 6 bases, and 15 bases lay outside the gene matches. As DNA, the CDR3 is TGCGCCAGCACAAAGTCTAGCGGGAGGGCCGCCGGGGACGAGCAGTACTTC. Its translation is CASTKSSGRAAGDEQYF.

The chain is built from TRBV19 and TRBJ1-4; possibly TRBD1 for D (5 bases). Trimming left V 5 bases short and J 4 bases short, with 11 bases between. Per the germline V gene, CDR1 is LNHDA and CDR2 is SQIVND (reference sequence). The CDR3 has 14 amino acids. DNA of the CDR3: TGTGCCAGTAGTTCGTCACAGGATAATGAAAAACTGTTTTTT. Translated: CASSSSQDNEKLFF. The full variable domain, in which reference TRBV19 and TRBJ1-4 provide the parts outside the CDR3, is DGGITQSPKYLFRKEGQNVTLSCEQNLNHDAMYWYRQDPGQGLRLIYYSQIVNDFQKGDIAEGYSVSREKKESFPLTVTSAQKNPTAFYLCASSSSQDNEKLFFGSGTQLSVL.

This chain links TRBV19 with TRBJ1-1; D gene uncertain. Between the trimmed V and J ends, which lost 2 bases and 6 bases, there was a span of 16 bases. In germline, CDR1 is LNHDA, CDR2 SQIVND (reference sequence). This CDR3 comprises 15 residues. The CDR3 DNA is TGTGCCAGTAGTATATTGGATCTCCAAGGGTCTGAAGCTTTCTTT. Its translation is CASSILDLQGSEAFF.

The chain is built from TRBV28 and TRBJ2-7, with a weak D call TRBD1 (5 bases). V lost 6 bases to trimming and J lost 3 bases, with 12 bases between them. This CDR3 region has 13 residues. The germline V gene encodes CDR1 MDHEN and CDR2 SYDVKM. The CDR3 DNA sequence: TGTGCCAGCAGCGGACATCTCAGCTACGAGCAGTACTTC. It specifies CASSGHLSYEQYF.

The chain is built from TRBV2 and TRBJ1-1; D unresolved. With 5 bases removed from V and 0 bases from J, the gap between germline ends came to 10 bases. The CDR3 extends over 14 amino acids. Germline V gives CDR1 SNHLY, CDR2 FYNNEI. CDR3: CASSPPAMNTEAFF. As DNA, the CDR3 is TGTGCCAGCAGTCCACCCGCAATGAACACTGAAGCTTTCTTT.

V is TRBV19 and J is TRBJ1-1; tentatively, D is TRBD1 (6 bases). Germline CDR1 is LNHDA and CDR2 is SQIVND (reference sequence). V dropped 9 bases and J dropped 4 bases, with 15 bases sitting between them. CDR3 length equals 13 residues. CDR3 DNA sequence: TGTGCCAGCTTTGGGGGCCACGGCACTGAAGCTTTCTTT. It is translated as CASFGGHGTEAFF.

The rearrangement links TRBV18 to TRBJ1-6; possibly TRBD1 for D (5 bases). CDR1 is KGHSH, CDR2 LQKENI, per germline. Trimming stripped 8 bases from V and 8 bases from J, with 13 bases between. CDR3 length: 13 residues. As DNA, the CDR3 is TGTGCCAGCGGGGCGAACCGACATTCACCCCTCCACTTT. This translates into CASGANRHSPLHF.

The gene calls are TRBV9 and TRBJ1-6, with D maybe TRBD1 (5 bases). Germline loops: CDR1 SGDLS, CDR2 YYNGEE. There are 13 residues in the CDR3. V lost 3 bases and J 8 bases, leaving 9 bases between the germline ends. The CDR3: CASSEWGDSPLHF. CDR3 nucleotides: TGTGCCAGCAGCGAGTGGGGGGATTCACCCCTCCACTTT.

The CDR3 reads CASSKAEPGAETQYF. CDR3 in DNA: TGTGCCAGCAGCAAAGCGGAGCCTGGGGCCGAGACCCAGTACTTC. This sequence joins TRBV21-1 and TRBJ2-5; TRBD1, the D gene given by the table, was not confirmed from the DNA. TRBV21-1 is flagged as a pseudogene. This CDR3 region has 15 residues.

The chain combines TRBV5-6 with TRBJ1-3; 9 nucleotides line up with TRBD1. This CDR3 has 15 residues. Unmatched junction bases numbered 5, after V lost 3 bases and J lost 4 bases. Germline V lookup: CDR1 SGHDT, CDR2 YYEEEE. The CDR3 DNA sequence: TGTGCCAGCAGCTGGACAGGGGCGGCAGGAAACACCATATATTTT. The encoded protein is CASSWTGAAGNTIYF.

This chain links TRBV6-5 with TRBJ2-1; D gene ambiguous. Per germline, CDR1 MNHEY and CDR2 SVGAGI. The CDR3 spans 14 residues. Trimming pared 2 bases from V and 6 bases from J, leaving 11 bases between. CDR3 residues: CASSYQALGNEQFF. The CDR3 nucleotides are TGTGCCAGCAGTTACCAGGCGCTCGGCAATGAGCAGTTCTTC.

The CDR3 nucleotides are TGCAGCGTTGGACCTGGAGGCCGCGAGCAGTACTTC. As protein: CSVGPGGREQYF. The rearrangement joins TRBV29-1 to TRBJ2-7, with D maybe TRBD2 (5 bases). The CDR3 contains 12 residues. Trimming pared 4 bases from V and 6 bases from J, leaving 13 bases between. From germline, CDR1 is SQVTM and CDR2 ANQGSEA.

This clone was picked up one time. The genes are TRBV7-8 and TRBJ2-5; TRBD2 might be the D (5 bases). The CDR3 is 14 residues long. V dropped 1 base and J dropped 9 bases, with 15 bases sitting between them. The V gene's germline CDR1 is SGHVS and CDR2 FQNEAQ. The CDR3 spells CASSLGSGPGSQYF. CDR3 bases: TGTGCCAGCAGCTTAGGGAGCGGCCCGGGGTCCCAGTACTTC.

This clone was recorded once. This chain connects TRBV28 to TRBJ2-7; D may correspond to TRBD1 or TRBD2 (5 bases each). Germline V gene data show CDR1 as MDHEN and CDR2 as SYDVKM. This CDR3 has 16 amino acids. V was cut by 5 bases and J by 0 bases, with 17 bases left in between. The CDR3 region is CASSPMPGRTSYEQYF. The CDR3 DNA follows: TGTGCCAGCAGTCCAATGCCGGGACGGACCTCCTACGAGCAGTACTTC.

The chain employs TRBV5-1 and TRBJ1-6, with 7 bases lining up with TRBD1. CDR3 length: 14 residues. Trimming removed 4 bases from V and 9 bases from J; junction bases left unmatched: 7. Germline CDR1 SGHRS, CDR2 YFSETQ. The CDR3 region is CASSAGTVSSPLHF. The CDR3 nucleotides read TGCGCCAGCAGCGCCGGGACAGTTTCTTCACCCCTCCACTTT.